These 21 T cell receptor beta chains were all obtained from the same sample, sequenced in a study of CD8 T cells in ankylosing spondylitis (dated by TCRdb to about 2017). Receptor amplification or capture employed 5' RACE. Sequencing was performed on an Illumina HiSeq 2500. Using fastp trimming at Q25 and MiXCR clonotype assembly, TCRdb reanalyzed the public sequencing data and kept in-frame beta chains. CDR3 protein duplicates are merged, each entry listing the most common genes and DNA. Recorded for this sample are 40,000 or so distinct CDR3 sequences; 2.5% to 3.5% of them occurred a single time. The top ten hold around 2.8% of the sample. Sequenced material: blood, either unsorted or a sorted T cell fraction (not recorded which). The origin of the receptors is a male donor with ankylosing spondylitis or in good health (not recorded which).

This clonotype was recorded many times. The chain joins TRBV9 to TRBJ1-2; 7 bases map to TRBD1. Per the germline V gene, CDR1 is SGDLS and CDR2 is YYNGEE. The CDR3 has 15 residues. V trimming: 6 bases; J trimming: 0 bases; junction bases outside the gene matches: 8. The CDR3 DNA is TGTGCCAGCAACCGGGGACAGCCAGCTAACTATGGCTACACCTTC. It translates to CASNRGQPANYGYTF.

This clonotype was seen repeatedly, ten times or more. V and J are TRBV9 and TRBJ2-2; 8 nucleotides match TRBD2. J was trimmed by 0 bases and V by 4 bases; bases with no gene match: 2. CDR3 length equals 15 residues. Germline lookup yields CDR1 SGDLS and CDR2 YYNGEE. As DNA, the CDR3 is TGTGCCAGCAGCCGTAGCGGGACGAACACCGGGGAGCTGTTTTTT. It is translated as CASSRSGTNTGELFF.

This clonotype was detected many times. The chain combines TRBV9 with TRBJ1-1; no firm D call. V gave up 5 bases and J gave up 1 base, with 15 bases separating them. The CDR3 length is 15 residues. CDR1 and CDR2 (germline): SGDLS, YYNGEE. DNA for the CDR3: TGTGCCAGCAGTCGAGGGCAGACCCCGAACACTGAAGCTTTCTTT. It yields the protein CASSRGQTPNTEAFF.

This clonotype occurred a few times. The chain couples TRBV9 to TRBJ1-6; D unclear. The germline CDR1 and CDR2 sequences are SGDLS and YYNGEE. The CDR3 is 15 amino acids. V was shortened by 0 bases and J by 6 bases, with 10 bases between the two germline ends. CDR3 in amino acids: CASSVEGSANSPLHF. The CDR3 region has the DNA TGTGCCAGCAGCGTAGAAGGCAGTGCTAATTCACCCCTCCACTTT.

The chain joins TRBV9 to TRBJ1-1; no firm D call. V gave up 3 bases and J gave up 8 bases, with 14 bases separating them. CDR3 length: 13 amino acids. The V gene's germline CDR1 is SGDLS and CDR2 YYNGEE. The CDR3 sequence is CASSANSEGEAFF. Written as DNA, the CDR3 is TGTGCCAGCAGCGCAAATTCGGAAGGGGAAGCTTTCTTT.

Ten or more counts support this clonotype. The chain carries TRBV27 and TRBJ2-7; TRBD2 aligns across 11 bases. Per the germline V gene, CDR1 is MNHEY and CDR2 is SMNVEV (reference sequence). The CDR3 has 21 amino acids. The J segment lost 0 bases and the V segment lost 0 bases, leaving 16 bases of the junction unmatched. The DNA of the CDR3 is TGTGCCAGCAGTTTATCCCGAGGACTAGCGGGCTACACTCTACACTCCTACGAGCAGTACGTC. It specifies CASSLSRGLAGYTLHSYEQYV.

There are many counts of this clonotype. The chain joins TRBV9 to TRBJ2-2, with 9 bases fitting TRBD2. The CDR3 is 15 residues long. The V gene's germline CDR1 is SGDLS and CDR2 YYNGEE. J lost 2 bases, V lost 4 bases, and 3 bases had no gene match. For the CDR3, the DNA is TGTGCCAGCAGCAACCTAGCGGGAAACACCGGGGAGCTGTTTTTT. This gives the protein CASSNLAGNTGELFF. Full variable domain (missing parts from reference TRBV9 and TRBJ2-2): DSGVTQTPKHLITATGQRVTLRCSPRSGDLSVYWYQQSLDQGLQFLIQYYNGEERAKGNILERFSAQQFPDLHSELNLSSLELGDSALYFCASSNLAGNTGELFFGEGSRLTVL.

This clonotype was counted at least ten times. V is TRBV9 and J is TRBJ1-5; the D gene is possibly TRBD1 (5 bases). The CDR3 spans 14 residues. The germline CDR1 and CDR2 sequences are SGDLS and YYNGEE. V lost 7 bases to trimming and J lost 1 base, with 12 bases between them. The CDR3 is CASGGGYSNQPQHF. CDR3 sequence (DNA): TGTGCCAGCGGGGGAGGATACAGCAATCAGCCCCAGCATTTT. The whole variable domain, remainder taken from reference TRBV9 and TRBJ1-5, is DSGVTQTPKHLITATGQRVTLRCSPRSGDLSVYWYQQSLDQGLQFLIQYYNGEERAKGNILERFSAQQFPDLHSELNLSSLELGDSALYFCASGGGYSNQPQHFGDGTRLSIL.

This clonotype was observed at least ten times. This sequence joins TRBV9 and TRBJ1-2; D gene uncertain. Trimming stripped 0 bases from V and 4 bases from J, with 10 bases between. Looked up from germline, CDR1 is SGDLS and CDR2 is YYNGEE. The CDR3 totals 14 residues. CDR3 amino acids: CASSVGRRSYGYTF. The CDR3 DNA is TGTGCCAGCAGCGTAGGCAGGCGCTCCTATGGCTACACCTTC.

This clonotype was observed at least ten times. V gene TRBV23-1 combines with J gene TRBJ2-1; 12 positions agree with TRBD1. TRBV23-1 carries the ORF label, with uncertain function. Trimming removed 10 bases from V and 7 bases from J; junction bases left unmatched: 14. The CDR3 length is 16 residues. The CDR3 region is CAISGGQGAKRNEQFF. CDR3 in DNA: TGCGCCATTTCGGGGGGACAGGGGGCCAAGAGGAATGAGCAGTTCTTC.

This clonotype occurred many times. The chain employs TRBV9 and TRBJ2-1, with 8 bases fitting TRBD1. Germline assignment: CDR1 SGDLS and CDR2 YYNGEE. This CDR3 region has 15 residues. After removal of 4 bases from V and 0 bases from J, the junction contained 3 bases not matched to a gene. The CDR3: CASSKGQGSYNEQFF. CDR3 nucleotides: TGTGCCAGCAGCAAAGGACAGGGCTCCTACAATGAGCAGTTCTTC. Based on the CDR3 plus reference TRBV9 and TRBJ2-1, the full variable domain is DSGVTQTPKHLITATGQRVTLRCSPRSGDLSVYWYQQSLDQGLQFLIQYYNGEERAKGNILERFSAQQFPDLHSELNLSSLELGDSALYFCASSKGQGSYNEQFFGPGTRLTVL.

In this sample, this clonotype turned up many times. For the CDR3, the DNA is TGTGCCAGCAGCGTAGTGGAGCCGAACACCGGGGAGCTGTTTTTT. It is translated as CASSVVEPNTGELFF. The chain has TRBV9 and TRBJ2-2; unclear D gene. CDR3 length equals 15 residues. From germline, CDR1 is SGDLS and CDR2 YYNGEE. V dropped 0 bases and J dropped 0 bases, with 6 bases sitting between them.

This clonotype was detected ten times or more. The J gene is TRBJ2-1, the V gene TRBV9, with TRBD2 as a possible D gene (6 bases). In germline, CDR1 is SGDLS, CDR2 YYNGEE. The V and J ends lost 3 bases and 10 bases respectively, with 17 bases between them. There are 14 residues in the CDR3. The CDR3 region has the DNA TGTGCCAGCAGCGGTGGCGGGAAACAGAACGAGCAGTTCTTC. Protein sequence: CASSGGGKQNEQFF. Filled out from reference TRBV9 and TRBJ2-1, the complete variable domain reads DSGVTQTPKHLITATGQRVTLRCSPRSGDLSVYWYQQSLDQGLQFLIQYYNGEERAKGNILERFSAQQFPDLHSELNLSSLELGDSALYFCASSGGGKQNEQFFGPGTRLTVL.

This clonotype was counted at least ten times. The chain uses TRBV9 and TRBJ2-3, with 11 bases that match TRBD1. The ends lost 0 bases at V and 4 bases at J; junction bases unmatched: 4. Germline V gene sequence: CDR1 SGDLS, CDR2 YYNGEE. This CDR3 has 16 residues. The CDR3 spells CASSVAGQGGADTQYF. The CDR3 DNA reads TGTGCCAGCAGCGTAGCGGGACAGGGGGGCGCAGATACGCAGTATTTT.

The sample holds many counts of this clonotype. V is TRBV9 and J is TRBJ2-3, with 10 bases that match TRBD2. CDR3 length equals 18 residues. Trimming cost V 3 bases and J 2 bases; bases outside gene matches: 12. CDR1 and CDR2 (germline): SGDLS, YYNGEE. DNA of the CDR3: TGTGCCAGCAGCGCCCCAGCGGTGGGGACTAGCGTCACAGATACGCAGTATTTT. It specifies CASSAPAVGTSVTDTQYF.

In its sample, this clonotype was seen many times. V gene TRBV9 combines with J gene TRBJ1-2; D call uncertain. V lost 4 bases and J lost 2, with 18 bases in between. CDR1 is SGDLS, CDR2 YYNGEE, per germline. The CDR3 is 16 amino acids. As DNA, the CDR3 is TGTGCCAGCAGCCCAGTCTTCGGTCGGCGGAACTATGGCTACACCTTC. It is translated as CASSPVFGRRNYGYTF.

This clonotype showed up many times. V and J are TRBV9 and TRBJ2-3; D may match TRBD1 or TRBD2 (5 bases each). The CDR3 runs to 14 residues. Germline CDR1 reads SGDLS; CDR2 reads YYNGEE. V was trimmed by 3 bases and J by 4 bases, leaving 12 bases between them. Here the CDR3 DNA reads TGTGCCAGCAGCGAACTAGTGGGGGCAGATACGCAGTATTTT. Translated: CASSELVGADTQYF.

This clonotype appeared many times. This rearrangement joins TRBV9 to TRBJ2-2; D is possibly TRBD1 (6 bases). The germline CDR1 and CDR2 sequences are SGDLS and YYNGEE. Trimming shortened V by 3 bases and J by 0 bases, and 9 bases separated the two germline ends. CDR3 length equals 15 residues. The CDR3 spells CASSARTANTGELFF. CDR3 coding DNA: TGTGCCAGCAGCGCCCGGACAGCGAACACCGGGGAGCTGTTTTTT.

This clonotype was detected ten times or more. The CDR3 protein is CASSVGLAGGPDTQYF. The CDR3 region has the DNA TGTGCCAGCAGCGTAGGACTAGCGGGAGGGCCAGATACGCAGTATTTT. The genes are TRBV9 and TRBJ2-3; TRBD2 matches at 14 bases. Germline lookup yields CDR1 SGDLS and CDR2 YYNGEE. V shed 0 bases, J shed 4 bases, and the junction held 1 base outside the gene matches. This CDR3 contains 16 residues.

This clonotype was observed many times. This chain joins TRBV9 and TRBJ2-1, with TRBD2 matching 9 bases. The V and J ends lost 1 base and 9 bases, in that order; junction bases with no gene match: 8. Germline-derived CDR1 and CDR2 are SGDLS and YYNGEE. This CDR3 comprises 15 residues. The CDR3 protein is CASSVMRGGRGEQFF. The CDR3 bases are TGTGCCAGCAGCGTAATGCGGGGGGGACGGGGTGAGCAGTTCTTC.

Sample share makes this clonotype medium-sized. V usage is TRBV9 and J usage is TRBJ1-2; D not resolved. Per germline, CDR1 SGDLS and CDR2 YYNGEE. The CDR3 has 16 amino acids. Trimming pared 1 base from V and 1 base from J, leaving 14 bases between. CDR3 sequence: CASSVPRGGSNYGYTF. For the CDR3, the DNA is TGTGCCAGCAGCGTACCCCGAGGAGGCAGTAACTATGGCTACACCTTC. The full variable domain, in which reference TRBV9 and TRBJ1-2 provide the parts outside the CDR3, is DSGVTQTPKHLITATGQRVTLRCSPRSGDLSVYWYQQSLDQGLQFLIQYYNGEERAKGNILERFSAQQFPDLHSELNLSSLELGDSALYFCASSVPRGGSNYGYTFGSGTRLTVV.